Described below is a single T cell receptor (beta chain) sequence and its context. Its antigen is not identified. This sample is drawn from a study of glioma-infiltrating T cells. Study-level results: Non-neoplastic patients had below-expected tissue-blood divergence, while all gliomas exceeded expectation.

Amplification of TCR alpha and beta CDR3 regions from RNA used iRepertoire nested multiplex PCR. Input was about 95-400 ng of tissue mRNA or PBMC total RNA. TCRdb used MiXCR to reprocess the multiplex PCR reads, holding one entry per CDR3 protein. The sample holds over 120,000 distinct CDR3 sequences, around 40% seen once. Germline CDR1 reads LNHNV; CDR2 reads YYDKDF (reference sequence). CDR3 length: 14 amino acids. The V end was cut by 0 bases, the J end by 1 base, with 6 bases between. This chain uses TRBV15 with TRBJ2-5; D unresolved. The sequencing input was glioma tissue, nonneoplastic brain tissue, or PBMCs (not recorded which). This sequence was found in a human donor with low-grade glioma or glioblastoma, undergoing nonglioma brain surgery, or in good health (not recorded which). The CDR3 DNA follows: TGTGCCACCAGCAGAGATGGGATCCAAGAGACCCAGTACTTC. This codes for CATSRDGIQETQYF.